These T cell receptor beta chains were read from a single sample in a study of cytomegalovirus exposure and HLA in healthy donors. Clones were sequenced by immunoSEQ multiplex PCR, and TCRdb holds only the in-frame ones, with some missing. The table lists 100,000 to 150,000 clones, 75% to 85% of them singletons. Sequencing was performed on PBMCs. Receptor source: a middle-aged man in good health and CMV-seronegative. The CDR3 runs from the conserved cysteine through the conserved F or W. The D gene is left open where the match is weak. Clone size is shown for a subset of rows, as once, few, many or a class of expanded clone.

>-|TRBJ2-1|TRBV5-1|-
TGCGCCAGCAGCCTTGGGCTCCGACAGGATGAGCAGTTCTTC
CASSLGLRQDEQFF
>-|TRBJ2-1|TRBV2|once
TGTGCCAGCAAACGCCAGGGGAATGAGGACAATGAGCAGTTCTTC
CASKRQGNEDNEQFF
>TRBD1|TRBJ1-6|TRBV7-2|-
TGTGCCAGCAGCCTGACAGGGATAAGGTCACCCCTCCACTTT
CASSLTGIRSPLHF
>-|TRBJ2-7|TRBV15|-
TGTGCCACCAGCAGAGCACGGCAGGGCGAGCAGTACTTC
CATSRARQGEQYF
>-|TRBJ1-1|TRBV6-5|-
TGTGCCAGCAGTTACTCGGGAGCCAACACTGAAGCTTTCTTT
CASSYSGANTEAFF
>TRBD1|TRBJ2-7|TRBV6-5|-
TGTGCCAGCAGGGTGACAGGGGGACCCTACGAGCAGTACTTC
CASRVTGGPYEQYF
>-|TRBJ2-3|TRBV28|-
TGTGCCACCATAAATGAGGGCACAGATACGCAGTATTTT
CATINEGTDTQYF
>-|TRBJ2-1|TRBV10-3|-
TGTGCCATCAGGAGTAGCAGGGAGGCTGAATTCGATGAGCAGTTCTTC
CAIRSSREAEFDEQFF
>-|TRBJ2-3|TRBV10-1|-
TGCGCCAGCAGTGAGGGAGCGGCAGATACGCAGTATTTT
CASSEGAADTQYF
>-|TRBJ2-3|TRBV6-5|-
TGTGCCAGCAGTTCCCCCTCCGGGGGGCCGCGGGATACGCAGTATTTT
CASSSPSGGPRDTQYF
>-|TRBJ2-7|TRBV18|-
TGTGCCAGCTCAGCCCGGACTGACTCAGGCTACGAGCAGTACTTC
CASSARTDSGYEQYF
>TRBD2|TRBJ2-5|TRBV15|-
TGTGCCACCAGCAGCACTAGCGGGAAGGGGGAGACCCAGTACTTC
CATSSTSGKGETQYF
>-|TRBJ1-5|TRBV7-2|-
TGTGCCAGCAGCCCCGACAGCCGCAATCAGCCCCAGCATTTT
CASSPDSRNQPQHF
>TRBD1|TRBJ2-2|TRBV4-1|-
TGCGCCAGCAGCCAAGAAGGATGGGGGACAGCGAACACCGGGGAGCTGTTTTTT
CASSQEGWGTANTGELFF
>TRBD1|TRBJ1-1|TRBV27|-
TGTGCCAGCAGTTCCACAGGGGTTGGGGAAACTGAAGCTTTCTTT
CASSSTGVGETEAFF
>-|TRBJ1-2|TRBV28|-
TGTGCCAGCAGTTTAAGGGGAATCGATGGCTACACCTTC
CASSLRGIDGYTF
>TRBD1|TRBJ1-5|TRBV28|-
TGTGCCAGCAGTCCGGGACAGGGGGTTCAGCCCCAGCATTTT
CASSPGQGVQPQHF
>TRBD1|TRBJ1-2|TRBV7-9|-
TGTTCCAGCAGCCCCCCCCTCCGGACAGGAGGCTATGGCTACACCTTC
CSSSPPLRTGGYGYTF
>TRBD1|TRBJ1-2|TRBV6-5|-
TGTGCCAGCAGTTACCTCCACGAGACAGGGGAAGGCGGCTACACCTTC
CASSYLHETGEGGYTF
>TRBD1|TRBJ1-2|TRBV6-5|once
TGTGCCAGCAGTCAGCCGGGACAGGGCACCTATGGCTACACCTTC
CASSQPGQGTYGYTF
>TRBD2|TRBJ2-7|TRBV2|-
TGTGCCAGCAGCCGGGACTACTCCTACGAGCAGTACTTC
CASSRDYSYEQYF
>-|TRBJ2-7|TRBV5-1|-
TGCGCCAGCAGTATGACAGGCGGCTACGAGCAGTACTTC
CASSMTGGYEQYF
>-|TRBJ1-4|TRBV18|-
TGTGCCAGCTCACCACCTGGGTCAGGGGAGGAAAAACTGTTTTTT
CASSPPGSGEEKLFF
>-|TRBJ1-4|TRBV28|few
TGTGCCAGCAGTCTCTTACTCCCTGGCAGGGCGAATGAAAAACTGTTTTTT
CASSLLLPGRANEKLFF